This T cell receptor beta chain was recovered during a study of T cell changes during pregnancy in multiple sclerosis. Using immunoSEQ multiplex PCR, the repertoire was profiled, and TCRdb retains in-frame clones only, with some absent. The sample comprises under 90,000 clones, about 90% of which are singletons, and 1.2% to 1.5% rests with the top ten. The sequence was obtained from a female donor in good health, enrolled as a control in a pregnancy study. Source: peripheral blood, taken in the second trimester of pregnancy.

The CDR3 bases are TGTGCCAGCAGTCTTTGGACAGGCACGGGAGTCACTGAAGCTTTCTTT. Its protein product is CASSLWTGTGVTEAFF. This chain connects TRBV27 to TRBJ1-1; TRBD1 agrees at 7 bases. The germline gives CDR1 MNHEY, CDR2 SMNVEV (reference sequence). J gave up 4 bases and V 5 bases, and 13 bases lay outside the gene matches. CDR3 length equals 16 residues.